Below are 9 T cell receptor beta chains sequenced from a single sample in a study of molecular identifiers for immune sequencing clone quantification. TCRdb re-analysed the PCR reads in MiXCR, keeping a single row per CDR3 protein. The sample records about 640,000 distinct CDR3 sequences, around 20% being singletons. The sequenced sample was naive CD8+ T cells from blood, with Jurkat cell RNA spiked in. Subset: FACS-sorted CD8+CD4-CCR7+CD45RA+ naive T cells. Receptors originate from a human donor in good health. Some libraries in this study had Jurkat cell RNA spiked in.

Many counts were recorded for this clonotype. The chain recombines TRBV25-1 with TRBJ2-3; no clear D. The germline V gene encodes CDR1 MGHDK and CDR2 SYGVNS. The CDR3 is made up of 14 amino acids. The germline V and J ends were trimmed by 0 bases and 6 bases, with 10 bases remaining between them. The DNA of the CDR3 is TGTGCCAGCAGTGAATATGTGGGAAGGGATACGCAGTATTTT. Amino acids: CASSEYVGRDTQYF. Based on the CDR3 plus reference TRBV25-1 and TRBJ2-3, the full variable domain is EADIYQTPRYLVIGTGKKITLECSQTMGHDKMYWYQQDPGMELHLIHYSYGVNSTEKGDLSSESTVSRIRTEHFPLTLESARPSHTSQYLCASSEYVGRDTQYFGPGTRLTVL.

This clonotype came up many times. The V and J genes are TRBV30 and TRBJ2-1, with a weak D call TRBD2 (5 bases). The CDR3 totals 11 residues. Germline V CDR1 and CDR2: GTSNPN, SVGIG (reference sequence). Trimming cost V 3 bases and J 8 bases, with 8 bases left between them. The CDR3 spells CAWSFGDEQFF. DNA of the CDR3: TGTGCCTGGAGCTTCGGGGATGAGCAGTTCTTC. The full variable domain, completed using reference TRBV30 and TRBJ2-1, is SQTIHQWPATLVQPVGSPLSLECTVEGTSNPNLYWYRQAAGRGLQLLFYSVGIGQISSEVPQNLSASRPQDRQFILSSKKLLLSDSGFYLCAWSFGDEQFFGPGTRLTVL.

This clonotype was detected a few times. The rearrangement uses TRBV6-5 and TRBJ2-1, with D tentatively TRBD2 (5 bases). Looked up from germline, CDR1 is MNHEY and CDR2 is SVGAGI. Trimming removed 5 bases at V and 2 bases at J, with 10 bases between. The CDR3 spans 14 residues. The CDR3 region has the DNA TGTGCCAGCAGTAAGAGGACTCCCTACAATGAGCAGTTCTTC. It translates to CASSKRTPYNEQFF.

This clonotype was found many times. The CDR3 nucleotides are TGTGCCAGCAGCCTAAGCGGGGTCGACGGAAACACCATATATTTT. Its protein product is CASSLSGVDGNTIYF. The V call is TRBV7-9, the J call TRBJ1-3; D ambiguous. Per the germline V gene, CDR1 is SEHNR and CDR2 is FQNEAQ (reference sequence). This CDR3 contains 15 residues. The germline V and J ends were trimmed by 5 bases and 4 bases, with 15 bases remaining between them. Full variable domain (remainder filled in from reference TRBV7-9 and TRBJ1-3): DTGVSQNPRHKITKRGQNVTFRCDPISEHNRLYWYRQTLGQGPEFLTYFQNEAQLEKSRLLSDRFSAERPKGSFSTLEIQRTEQGDSAMYLCASSLSGVDGNTIYFGEGSWLTVV.

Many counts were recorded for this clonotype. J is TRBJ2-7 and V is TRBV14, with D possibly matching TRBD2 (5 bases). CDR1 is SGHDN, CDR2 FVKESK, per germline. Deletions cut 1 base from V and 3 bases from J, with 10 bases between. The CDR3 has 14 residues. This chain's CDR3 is CASSQVPGFYEQYF. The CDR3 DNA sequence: TGTGCCAGCAGCCAAGTTCCGGGGTTCTACGAGCAGTACTTC.

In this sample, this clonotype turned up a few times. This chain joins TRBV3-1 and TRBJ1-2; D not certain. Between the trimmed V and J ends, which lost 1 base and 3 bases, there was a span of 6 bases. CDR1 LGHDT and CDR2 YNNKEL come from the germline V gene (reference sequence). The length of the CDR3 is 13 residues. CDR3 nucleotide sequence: TGTGCCAGCAGCCAAGGGACCCACTATGGCTACACCTTC. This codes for CASSQGTHYGYTF.

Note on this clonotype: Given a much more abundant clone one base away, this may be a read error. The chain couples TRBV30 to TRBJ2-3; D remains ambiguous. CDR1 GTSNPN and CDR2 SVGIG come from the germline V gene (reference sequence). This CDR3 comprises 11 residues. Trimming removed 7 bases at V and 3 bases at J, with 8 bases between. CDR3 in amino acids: CAYAGTDTQYF. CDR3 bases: TGTGCCTACGCAGGTACAGATACGCAGTATTTT.

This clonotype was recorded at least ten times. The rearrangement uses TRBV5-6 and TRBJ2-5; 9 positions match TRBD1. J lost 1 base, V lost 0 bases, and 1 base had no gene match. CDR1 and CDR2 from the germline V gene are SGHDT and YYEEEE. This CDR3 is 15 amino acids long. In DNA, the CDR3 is TGTGCCAGCAGCTTGGTACAGGGGGCCCAAGAGACCCAGTACTTC. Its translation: CASSLVQGAQETQYF.

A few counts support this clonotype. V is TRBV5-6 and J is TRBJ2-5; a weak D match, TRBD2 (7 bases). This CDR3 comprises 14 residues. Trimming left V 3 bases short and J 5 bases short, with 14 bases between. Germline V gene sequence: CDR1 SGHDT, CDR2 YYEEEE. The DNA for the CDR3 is TGTGCCAGCAGCTGGTGGGGGGGGGCGGAGACCCAGTACTTC. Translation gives CASSWWGGAETQYF.